Sequencing of this TCR beta chain was carried out in a study of control samples from healthy donors and cancer patients. Assay used: immunoSEQ multiplex PCR; TCRdb lists only in-frame clones, some missing. The sample includes about 110,000 clones, approximately 84% seen only once; the top ten take approximately 6.7%. This CDR3 is built from 15 residues. CDR1 and CDR2 (germline): MGHRA, YSYEKL. V gave up 1 base and J gave up 5 bases; unmatched junction bases: 4. The chain recombines TRBV4-1 with TRBJ1-1; 10 bases are shared with TRBD1. The sequencing sample was made of blood. The sequence derives from a man aged 18 to 29 in good health. CDR3 in amino acids: CASSQVPGQGTEAFF. The CDR3 bases are TGCGCCAGCAGCCAAGTCCCGGGACAGGGGACTGAAGCTTTCTTT.